This T cell receptor beta chain stems from a study of molecular identifiers for immune sequencing clone quantification. Study overall: In the replicates, RNA derived from about 19,000 or 110,000 naive CD8 cells was divided into five parts, and four were sequenced.

Findings of the study overall: Molecules of identical TCR sharing a barcode could underestimate highly expanded clone sizes.

TCRdb used MiXCR to reprocess the PCR reads, holding one entry per CDR3 protein. This table holds about half a million distinct CDR3 sequences, 20% to 25% found once. Between roughly 18,000 and 1,100,000 sorted cells, with 10%, 30% or 50% RNA, yielded naive CD8 libraries. In the sort, naive CD8 T cells were defined as CD8+CD4-CCR7+CD45RA+. About this clonotype: The antigen is undetermined.

Germline V gene data show CDR1 as LNHDA and CDR2 as SQIVND (reference sequence). The germline V and J ends were trimmed by 1 base and 6 bases, with 12 bases remaining between them. The CDR3 sequence is 15 residues long. Specimen: naive CD8+ T cells from blood, with Jurkat cell RNA spiked in. Stated subset: FACS-sorted CD8+CD4-CCR7+CD45RA+ naive T cells. The TCR sequence derives from a human donor in good health. Some libraries in this study had Jurkat cell RNA spiked in. The chain combines TRBV19 with TRBJ2-2; perhaps TRBD1 as D (5 bases). CDR3: CASSIVQGHPGELFF. The CDR3 DNA is TGTGCCAGTAGTATAGTCCAGGGTCACCCCGGGGAGCTGTTTTTT.